This T cell receptor beta chain appears in the sequencing data of a study of T cell changes during pregnancy in multiple sclerosis. In germline, CDR1 is LNHDA, CDR2 SQIVND (reference sequence). V dropped 7 bases and J dropped 0; count of bases not matched to a gene: 4. The CDR3 sequence is 14 residues long. The data were produced by immunoSEQ multiplex PCR, yet TCRdb's version contains in-frame clones alone and is incomplete. The sample carries approximately 25,000 clones, 88% recorded once. The source was CD4+ T cells from peripheral blood mononuclear cells, collected in the first trimester of pregnancy. This sequence joins TRBV19 and TRBJ2-3; 7 nucleotides agree with TRBD2. The TCR originated in a female donor in good health, enrolled as a control in a pregnancy study. The CDR3 loop is CASKTSPSTDTQYF. CDR3 coding DNA: TGTGCCAGTAAGACTAGCCCTAGCACAGATACGCAGTATTTT.